The 18 T cell receptor beta chains presented below share a single source sample, sequenced in a study of radiation and T cells in renal cell carcinoma (TCRdb year 2020). The sample's time point label, decoded: tumor resected at nephrectomy. The treatment or condition label of this sample denotes: 15 Gy SBRT to primary tumor, nephrectomy 4 weeks later. The library was obtained by the immunoSEQ multiplex PCR assay. The immuneACCESS repertoire file appears here via TCRdb, limited to in-frame rearrangements. These files lack a portion of the clones; in checked studies, under half of the deficit traces to unresolved V genes, and the cause of the others is not known. The sample table contains 4,000 to 6,500 clones; only one count was recorded for around 51% of them. The biggest ten clones account for around 53% of the sample. The source was tumor tissue, collected from a patient whose treatment included radiotherapy and nephrectomy. The receptors derive from a man in his sixties with renal cell carcinoma.

The genes are TRBV9 and TRBJ2-7; maybe TRBD1 (5 bases). The ends were cut back, 0 bases at V and 0 bases at J, with 10 bases in the middle. Germline V lookup: CDR1 SGDLS, CDR2 YYNGEE. The CDR3 spans 15 residues. The CDR3 nucleotides are TGTGCCAGCAGCGTAGACTGGGGCCCCTCCTACGAGCAGTACTTC. This gives the protein CASSVDWGPSYEQYF. Full variable domain (remainder filled in from reference TRBV9 and TRBJ2-7): DSGVTQTPKHLITATGQRVTLRCSPRSGDLSVYWYQQSLDQGLQFLIQYYNGEERAKGNILERFSAQQFPDLHSELNLSSLELGDSALYFCASSVDWGPSYEQYFGPGTRLTVT.

The chain has TRBV27 and TRBJ2-7; D is possibly TRBD2 (5 bases). This CDR3 has 13 residues. Germline CDR1 and CDR2: MNHEY and SMNVEV (reference sequence). Trimming removed 2 bases from V and 6 bases from J, with 11 bases in between. The CDR3 reads CASSLAADSEQYF. The CDR3 DNA follows: TGTGCCAGCAGTTTAGCAGCGGATTCCGAGCAGTACTTC.

The chain carries TRBV30 and TRBJ2-5; 7 bases map to TRBD2. Near its end, the DNA agrees better with TRBJ2-7, so the J call may be wrong. The CDR3 loop spans 14 amino acids. Per the germline V gene, CDR1 is GTSNPN and CDR2 is SVGIG (reference sequence). Here the CDR3 DNA reads TGTGCCTGGAGCCATGCGGGAGTTACCTACGAGCAGTACTTC. Amino acid sequence: CAWSHAGVTYEQYF.

This clone was counted between two and nine times. The genes are TRBV9 and TRBJ2-7, with TRBD1 matching over 11 bases. CDR1 SGDLS and CDR2 YYNGEE come from the germline V gene. This CDR3 region has 13 residues. J lost 7 bases, V lost 3 bases, and 3 bases had no gene match. CDR3 residues: CASSADRGLEQYF. CDR3 nucleotides: TGTGCCAGCAGCGCGGACAGGGGGCTGGAGCAGTACTTC.

This chain joins TRBV27 and TRBJ1-1; a possible D gene is TRBD1 (6 bases). CDR1 is MNHEY, CDR2 SMNVEV, per germline (reference sequence). This CDR3 comprises 14 residues. Trimming left V 4 bases short and J 6 bases short, with 15 bases between. The CDR3 DNA reads TGTGCCAGCAGTTGGTTAGGGGGTTCCGCTGAAGCTTTCTTT. This sequence encodes CASSWLGGSAEAFF.

The CDR3, as DNA: TGTGCCAGCAGCGCATTGACAGGGATGGGTGGCTACACCTTC. Protein product: CASSALTGMGGYTF. This rearrangement joins TRBV9 to TRBJ1-2, with 7 positions matching TRBD1. Trimming at V came to 3 bases and at J to 7 bases, leaving 9 bases not matched to a gene. The CDR3 has 14 amino acids. Germline CDR1 SGDLS, CDR2 YYNGEE. Full variable domain (rest looked up from reference TRBV9 and TRBJ1-2): DSGVTQTPKHLITATGQRVTLRCSPRSGDLSVYWYQQSLDQGLQFLIQYYNGEERAKGNILERFSAQQFPDLHSELNLSSLELGDSALYFCASSALTGMGGYTFGSGTRLTVV.

V gene TRBV14 combines with J gene TRBJ1-1; no firm D call. The CDR3 has 16 residues. Germline CDR1 reads SGHDN; CDR2 reads FVKESK. Trimming took 4 bases from V and 2 from J, leaving 17 bases between them. The CDR3 here is CASSRVANRINTEAFF. In DNA, the CDR3 is TGTGCCAGCAGCCGCGTGGCCAACAGAATTAACACTGAAGCTTTCTTT.

The chain is built from TRBV6-5 and TRBJ1-1; D gene unclear. CDR1 is MNHEY, CDR2 SVGAGI, per germline. There are 13 residues in the CDR3. V gave up 4 bases and J gave up 1 base, with 7 bases separating them. The CDR3 region is CASSWVANTEAFF. CDR3 in DNA: TGTGCCAGCAGTTGGGTTGCGAACACTGAAGCTTTCTTT.

The V call is TRBV11-2, the J call TRBJ2-7, with 8 nucleotides matching TRBD2. The V and J ends lost 5 bases and 3 bases, in that order; junction bases with no gene match: 15. This CDR3 has 17 amino acids. Per germline, CDR1 SGHAT and CDR2 FQNNGV. The CDR3 reads CASSPGVAGGAHYEQYF. CDR3 in DNA: TGTGCCAGCAGCCCCGGGGTTGCGGGAGGCGCCCACTACGAGCAGTACTTC.

The chain couples TRBV5-1 to TRBJ1-1, with D possibly matching TRBD1 (5 bases). The germline V gene has CDR1 SGHRS and CDR2 YFSETQ. This CDR3 has 14 residues. Deletions cut 0 bases from V and 5 bases from J, with 11 bases between. CDR3 in DNA: TGCGCCAGCAGCTTGGAGGGGTCAGGGACTGAAGCTTTCTTT. Its translation: CASSLEGSGTEAFF.

V gene TRBV25-1 combines with J gene TRBJ2-2; 9 nucleotides agree with TRBD2. With 4 bases clipped from V and 4 bases from J, the junction kept 7 bases outside the gene matches. The germline V gene has CDR1 MGHDK and CDR2 SYGVNS. This CDR3 has 16 amino acids. The CDR3 is CASSGASGKGTGELFF. For the CDR3, the DNA is TGTGCCAGCAGTGGGGCTAGCGGGAAAGGCACCGGGGAGCTGTTTTTT.

This clone was seen only a few times. The rearrangement uses TRBV7-2 and TRBJ1-1, with D tentatively TRBD1 (6 bases). The germline V gene has CDR1 SGHTA and CDR2 FQGNSA. V was pared by 3 bases and J by 5 bases, with 13 bases between. The CDR3 extends over 14 amino acids. The CDR3 region is CASSFVQGGTEAFF. CDR3 nucleotide sequence: TGTGCCAGCAGCTTTGTACAGGGAGGGACTGAAGCTTTCTTT.

V usage is TRBV25-1 and J usage is TRBJ1-1; D ambiguous. The CDR3 is 14 amino acids. Trimming shortened V by 1 base and J by 1 base, and 7 bases separated the two germline ends. The germline gives CDR1 MGHDK, CDR2 SYGVNS. The CDR3 reads CASSESWENTEAFF. The CDR3, as DNA: TGTGCCAGCAGTGAATCGTGGGAGAACACTGAAGCTTTCTTT. The complete variable domain, with remaining parts taken from reference TRBV25-1 and TRBJ1-1, reads EADIYQTPRYLVIGTGKKITLECSQTMGHDKMYWYQQDPGMELHLIHYSYGVNSTEKGDLSSESTVSRIRTEHFPLTLESARPSHTSQYLCASSESWENTEAFFGQGTRLTVV.

This clone has more than one count but fewer than ten. Its ends do not fully match the called genes, so a read error is possible. The genes are TRBV30 and TRBJ1-2; perhaps TRBD1 as D (5 bases). The CDR3 consists of 10 residues. Germline values: CDR1 GTSNPN, CDR2 SVGIG (reference sequence). The CDR3 DNA reads as TGTGCCTGGAGTTCCGCCAGGGCATACTTC. It translates to CAWSSARAYF.

The CDR3 loop is CASQRSHTGLLGYTF. CDR3 bases: TGTGCCAGCCAGAGAAGCCACACAGGCCTGCTAGGCTACACCTTC. The V gene is TRBV7-2, the J gene TRBJ1-2, with D tentatively TRBD1 (5 bases). Germline CDR1 and CDR2: SGHTA and FQGNSA. The CDR3 runs 15 residues. With 8 bases removed from V and 8 bases from J, the gap between germline ends came to 24 bases.

The gene calls are TRBV10-3 and TRBJ2-7; tentatively, D is TRBD1 (6 bases). V lost 10 bases to trimming and J lost 2 bases, with 24 bases between them. The CDR3 is 16 residues long. From germline, CDR1 is ENHRY and CDR2 SYGVKD. As DNA, the CDR3 is TGTGCCAGCAGGGGTGGGTCGAGCGGTAAAGCCTACGAGCAGTACTTC. Amino acids: CASRGGSSGKAYEQYF.

This clone is medium-sized by share. The rearrangement uses TRBV5-1 and TRBJ2-7; D ambiguous. Trimming took off 0 bases at V and 1 base at J, with 5 bases between the two ends. Germline CDR1 SGHRS, CDR2 YFSETQ. The CDR3 contains 13 residues. CDR3 region: CASSLAPSYEQYF. The CDR3, as DNA: TGCGCCAGCAGCTTGGCCCCGTCCTACGAGCAGTACTTC.

This clone was counted between two and nine times. CDR3 sequence (DNA): TGTGCCAGCAGTTTACCGAACGAGCTCACAGATACGCAGTATTTT. It encodes CASSLPNELTDTQYF. The rearrangement uses TRBV28 and TRBJ2-3; D call uncertain. V lost 2 bases, J lost 2 bases, and 11 bases lay in between. Germline CDR1 MDHEN, CDR2 SYDVKM. This CDR3 is 15 amino acids long.